Each of the 28 T cell receptor beta chains below was sequenced from the same sample in a study of regulatory T cells in long-lasting Graves disease (dated by TCRdb to the early 2020s). The time point tag for this specimen amounts to: newly diagnosed GD, antithyroid drugs for less than 3 months. RNA was extracted from PBMCs in TRIzol for both TCR sequencing and RNA sequencing. The library was generated by multiplex PCR. This sample was sequenced with an Illumina HiSeq 4000. iRepertoire HTBI primers and Arm-PCR amplification of CDR3 regions were used to construct TCR beta libraries. TCRdb ran its own pipeline on the public reads, namely fastp trimming at Q25 and MiXCR clone calling, and kept in-frame beta chains. Each entry merges the rows of one CDR3 protein and shows their most common DNA and genes. The sample table records roughly 220,000 distinct CDR3 sequences; 15% to 20% of these occur just once. The ten most abundant clones make up around 20% of the sample.

Sequences were derived from peripheral blood mononuclear cells (PBMCs), sampled at new diagnosis, from a patient treated with antithyroid drugs. All receptors derive from a female donor with Graves disease.

At least ten counts were recorded for this clonotype. The DNA for the CDR3 is TGCGCCAGCAGCTTGGGGGGTCGACGGCGCACAGATACGCAGTATTTT. This sequence encodes CASSLGGRRRTDTQYF. This chain connects TRBV5-1 to TRBJ2-3; no definite D call. CDR1 is SGHRS and CDR2 is YFSETQ in the germline V gene. The CDR3 contains 16 residues. V was trimmed by 0 bases and J by 1 base, leaving 12 bases between them. The whole variable domain, filled in from reference TRBV5-1 and TRBJ2-3, reads KAGVTQTPRYLIKTRGQQVTLSCSPISGHRSVSWYQQTPGQGLQFLFEYFSETQRNKGNFPGRFSGRQFSNSRSEMNVSTLELGDSALYLCASSLGGRRRTDTQYFGPGTRLTVL.

The chain couples TRBV7-2 to TRBJ2-7; D possibly corresponds to TRBD1 (6 bases). The CDR3 spans 14 residues. Germline CDR1 and CDR2: SGHTA and FQGNSA. Trimming cost V 4 bases and J 1 base, with 11 bases left between them. The CDR3 is CASSYDRLSYEQYF. Here the CDR3 DNA reads TGTGCCAGCAGCTATGACAGGCTGTCCTACGAGCAGTACTTC. The full variable domain, rest sourced from reference TRBV7-2 and TRBJ2-7, is GAGVSQSPSNKVTEKGKDVELRCDPISGHTALYWYRQSLGQGLEFLIYFQGNSAPDKSGLPSDRFSAERTGGSVSTLTIQRTQQEDSAVYLCASSYDRLSYEQYFGPGTRLTVT.

This clonotype appeared many times. This chain connects TRBV7-3 to TRBJ2-5; D gene ambiguous. This CDR3 has 13 amino acids. Trimming took off 4 bases at V and 3 bases at J, with 9 bases between the two ends. The germline V gene encodes CDR1 SGHTA and CDR2 FQGTGA. The CDR3 nucleotides read TGTGCCAGCAGCTCCCCTGGGGAAGAGACCCAGTACTTC. This translates into CASSSPGEETQYF.

This clonotype was recorded a few times. This chain connects TRBV6-4 to TRBJ2-1, with D maybe TRBD1 (5 bases). V gave up 0 bases and J gave up 3 bases, with 15 bases separating them. The length of the CDR3 is 17 residues. Germline V lookup: CDR1 MRHNA, CDR2 SNTAGT. CDR3 in amino acids: CASSDSNLGQDYNEQFF. The CDR3 bases are TGTGCCAGCAGTGACTCTAATCTCGGACAAGACTACAATGAGCAGTTCTTC.

This clonotype was detected a few times. CDR3 region: CASSLRGAKDSGANVLTF. CDR3 sequence (DNA): TGTGCCAGCAGCTTAAGGGGCGCGAAGGACTCTGGGGCCAACGTCCTGACTTTC. This chain links TRBV7-3 with TRBJ2-6, with D possibly being TRBD1 (5 bases). The CDR3 contains 18 residues. Germline CDR1 reads SGHTA; CDR2 reads FQGTGA. Trimming left V 1 base short and J 0 bases short, with 13 bases between.

This clonotype showed up many times. V gene TRBV18 combines with J gene TRBJ2-7; 10 bases agree with TRBD2. The V gene end was trimmed by 0 bases and the J gene end by 5 bases; junction bases not matched to a gene: 13. Germline CDR1 reads KGHSH; CDR2 reads LQKENI. The CDR3 contains 18 residues. CDR3 residues: CASSPPGQLLAGSHEQYF. For the CDR3, the DNA is TGTGCCAGCTCACCACCGGGACAGTTACTAGCGGGAAGCCACGAGCAGTACTTC.

Points on this clonotype: A junction end diverges from the germline sequence, so it may reflect a read error. The genes are TRBV4-1 and TRBJ1-2, with TRBD1 identical over 9 bases. This CDR3 is 16 amino acids long. Germline V gives CDR1 MGHRA, CDR2 YSYEKL. CDR3 DNA: TGCACCAGCAGCCAACAACCGACAGGGGGGTCCTATGGCTACACCTTC. Translating gives CTSSQQPTGGSYGYTF.

This clonotype was counted many times. The chain uses TRBV30 and TRBJ1-4; tentatively, D is TRBD1 (5 bases). Trimming shortened V by 2 bases and J by 8 bases, and 15 bases separated the two germline ends. This CDR3 has 14 amino acids. Germline values: CDR1 GTSNPN, CDR2 SVGIG (reference sequence). This CDR3 reads CAWSKGSLGEKLFF. Written as DNA, the CDR3 is TGTGCCTGGAGTAAGGGGTCCTTGGGGGAAAAACTGTTTTTT.

This clonotype was recorded at least ten times. The chain couples TRBV5-1 to TRBJ2-7; TRBD2 might be the D (6 bases). The CDR3 length is 14 residues. Trimming shortened V by 0 bases and J by 3 bases, and 10 bases separated the two germline ends. Germline loops: CDR1 SGHRS, CDR2 YFSETQ. CDR3 bases: TGCGCCAGCAGCTTGGGTAGCGGAGTCTACGAGCAGTACTTC. Residues: CASSLGSGVYEQYF.

A word on this clonotype: This likely stems from a read error, as it lies one base from a far larger clone. The rearrangement links TRBV18 to TRBJ2-7, with 8 positions matching TRBD2. Germline loops: CDR1 KGHSH, CDR2 LQKENI. This CDR3 comprises 15 residues. Losses at the gene ends were 2 bases for V and 7 bases for J; bases not matched to a gene: 10. The CDR3 protein is CASSPVGLAGTEQYF. CDR3 nucleotides: TGTGCCAGCTCACCAGTAGGGCTAGCGGGTACTGAGCAGTACTTC.

This clonotype has a count of ten or more. The chain combines TRBV5-4 with TRBJ2-3; D is ambiguous. Trimming shortened V by 0 bases and J by 7 bases, and 6 bases separated the two germline ends. Germline assignment: CDR1 SGHNT and CDR2 YYREEE (reference sequence). The CDR3 covers 12 residues. CDR3 protein: CASSLVSNTQYF. The CDR3 region has the DNA TGTGCCAGCAGCTTGGTGAGCAATACGCAGTATTTT. The full variable domain, its missing parts supplied by reference TRBV5-4 and TRBJ2-3, is ETGVTQSPTHLIKTRGQQVTLRCSSQSGHNTVSWYQQALGQGPQFIFQYYREEENGRGNFPPRFSGLQFPNYSSELNVNALELDDSALYLCASSLVSNTQYFGPGTRLTVL.

Many counts were recorded for this clonotype. The rearrangement uses TRBV6-1 and TRBJ1-2, with D perhaps TRBD1 (5 bases). This CDR3 region has 14 residues. Between the trimmed V and J ends, which lost 1 base and 4 bases, there was a span of 10 bases. The germline CDR1 and CDR2 sequences are MNHNS and SASEGT. The CDR3 sequence: CASSEVSGTYGYTF. CDR3 nucleotide sequence: TGTGCCAGCAGTGAAGTCTCAGGGACCTATGGCTACACCTTC.

The table lists this clonotype with many counts. The chain recombines TRBV7-2 with TRBJ1-4; maybe TRBD1 (6 bases). This CDR3 is 14 amino acids long. V lost 2 bases and J lost 11, with 15 bases in between. The V gene's germline CDR1 is SGHTA and CDR2 FQGNSA. CDR3 DNA sequence: TGTGCCAGCAGCTTAATCGTCCGGCAGGGGAAACTGTTTTTT. It translates to CASSLIVRQGKLFF.

V and J are TRBV4-3 and TRBJ1-2; the D gene is possibly TRBD1 (5 bases). The CDR3 extends over 14 amino acids. V lost 3 bases and J lost 4, with 12 bases in between. Looked up from germline, CDR1 is LGHNA and CDR2 is YSLEER. CDR3 bases: TGCGCCAGCAGCCACTTGCAGGGCACCTATGGCTACACCTTC. Protein sequence: CASSHLQGTYGYTF.

This chain connects TRBV10-2 to TRBJ2-7; 9 bases fit TRBD1. The CDR3 is 14 amino acids. The ends lost 6 bases at V and 4 bases at J; junction bases unmatched: 7. Germline assignment: CDR1 WSHSY and CDR2 SAAADI. The CDR3: CASRAGTGRYEQYF. In nucleotides, the CDR3 is TGCGCCAGCAGAGCCGGGACAGGGAGATACGAGCAGTACTTC.

This clonotype appeared a few times. With a much larger clone just one base away, this may be a read error. The J gene is TRBJ2-1, the V gene TRBV20-1, with D perhaps matching TRBD2 (6 bases). CDR1 and CDR2 (germline): DFQATT, SNEGSKA (reference sequence). The CDR3 totals 14 residues. The CDR3 sequence: CSAVAVSSYSEQFF. The CDR3 region has the DNA TGCAGTGCTGTAGCGGTAAGCTCCTACAGTGAGCAGTTCTTC.

In its sample, this clonotype was seen many times. The genes are TRBV2 and TRBJ2-1, with D perhaps matching TRBD1 (5 bases). CDR3 size: 12 residues. Between the trimmed V and J ends, which lost 6 bases and 8 bases, there was a span of 11 bases. Germline CDR1 SNHLY, CDR2 FYNNEI. The DNA for the CDR3 is TGTGCCAGCAGGCCCGACAGCTATGAGCAGTTCTTC. This sequence encodes CASRPDSYEQFF.

The CDR3 sequence is CASSFGQEETQYF. In nucleotides, the CDR3 is TGTGCCAGCAGCTTCGGGCAAGAAGAGACCCAGTACTTC. V and J are TRBV12-3 or TRBV12-4 and TRBJ2-5; D uncertain. CDR3 length: 13 amino acids. V was pared by 6 bases and J by 3 bases, with 11 bases between.

The sample holds many counts of this clonotype. The gene calls are TRBV18 and TRBJ1-4; D unresolved. This CDR3 has 13 amino acids. CDR1 KGHSH and CDR2 LQKENI come from the germline V gene. V lost 5 bases to trimming and J lost 7 bases, with 11 bases between them. CDR3 DNA sequence: TGTGCCAGCTCATACCGGGCAGGTGAAAAACTGTTTTTT. Translation: CASSYRAGEKLFF.

Ten or more counts support this clonotype. The chain links TRBV27 to TRBJ1-5; TRBD1 is a possible D gene (6 bases). CDR1 MNHEY and CDR2 SMNVEV come from the germline V gene (reference sequence). V was clipped by 6 bases and J by 3 bases, with 12 bases between them. There are 14 residues in the CDR3. The CDR3 loop reads CASSHGQINQPQHF. In nucleotides, the CDR3 is TGTGCCAGCAGCCACGGACAGATCAATCAGCCCCAGCATTTT.

V gene TRBV7-3 combines with J gene TRBJ1-1; D is unclear. This CDR3 has 14 amino acids. CDR1 SGHTA and CDR2 FQGTGA come from the germline V gene. Trimming cost V 4 bases and J 2 bases, with 11 bases left between them. CDR3 in amino acids: CASSSLTLNTEAFF. DNA of the CDR3: TGTGCCAGCAGCTCACTAACACTCAACACTGAAGCTTTCTTT.

This clonotype was recorded many times. The gene calls are TRBV11-3 and TRBJ2-3; D gene unclear. CDR1 and CDR2 from the germline V gene are SGHNT and YENEEA. The length of the CDR3 is 13 residues. Deletions cut 5 bases from V and 5 bases from J, with 11 bases between. The chain's CDR3 is CASSRSLGDTQYF. Here the CDR3 DNA reads TGTGCCAGCAGCAGAAGCTTGGGAGATACGCAGTATTTT.

This clonotype was detected many times. The chain couples TRBV3-1 to TRBJ2-1; D is possibly TRBD1 or TRBD2 (6 bases each). Deletions cut 5 bases from V and 9 bases from J, with 20 bases between. The CDR3 consists of 15 residues. The germline gives CDR1 LGHDT, CDR2 YNNKEL (reference sequence). The CDR3 sequence: CASSSNFDRRGEQFF. The CDR3 DNA reads TGTGCCAGCAGCTCGAATTTTGACAGGAGGGGTGAGCAGTTCTTC.

This clonotype has ten or more counts. The chain links TRBV2 to TRBJ2-2, with 10 bases that match TRBD1. V trimming: 6 bases; J trimming: 3 bases; junction bases outside the gene matches: 4. CDR3 length: 15 residues. Per the germline V gene, CDR1 is SNHLY and CDR2 is FYNNEI. Here the CDR3 DNA reads TGTGCCAGCAGGAGGGGGACAGGGGACACCGGGGAGCTGTTTTTT. This sequence encodes CASRRGTGDTGELFF.

This clonotype appeared many times. The chain combines TRBV15 with TRBJ1-2, with D unclear. The CDR3 has 15 amino acids. V lost 5 bases and J 4 bases, leaving 17 bases between the germline ends. Germline V CDR1 and CDR2: LNHNV, YYDKDF (reference sequence). For the CDR3, the DNA is TGTGCCACCAGCCGAGGCACGGCCGAGCTCTATGGCTACACCTTC. It is translated as CATSRGTAELYGYTF. The full variable domain, completed using reference TRBV15 and TRBJ1-2, is DAMVIQNPRYQVTQFGKPVTLSCSQTLNHNVMYWYQQKSSQAPKLLFHYYDKDFNNEADTPDNFQSRRPNTSFCFLDIRSPGLGDTAMYLCATSRGTAELYGYTFGSGTRLTVV.

The chain joins TRBV6-2 or TRBV6-3 to TRBJ2-1; TRBD2 matches 12 bases. Germline assignment: CDR1 MNHEY and CDR2 SVGEGT. This CDR3 has 16 amino acids. V was clipped by 5 bases and J by 4 bases; unmatched bases: 6. CDR3 sequence: CASSLAGGPSYNEQFF. Here the CDR3 DNA reads TGTGCCAGCAGTCTAGCGGGAGGGCCTTCTTACAATGAGCAGTTCTTC.

This clonotype has ten or more counts. The chain employs TRBV6-1 and TRBJ1-1; D not certain. Trimming took 6 bases from V and 0 from J, leaving 5 bases between them. The CDR3 runs to 12 residues. CDR1 and CDR2 from the germline V gene are MNHNS and SASEGT. The DNA for the CDR3 is TGTGCCAGCAGACCGCTGAACACTGAAGCTTTCTTT. Translated, it gives CASRPLNTEAFF.

In its sample, this clonotype was seen a few times. This rearrangement joins TRBV7-9 to TRBJ2-7, with 7 bases fitting TRBD1. Trimming removed 1 base from V and 6 bases from J; junction bases left unmatched: 3. CDR1 is SEHNR and CDR2 is FQNEAQ in the germline V gene (reference sequence). The CDR3 runs 13 residues. As DNA, the CDR3 is TGTGCCAGCAGCTTAGACTACAGGGGCGAGCAGTACTTC. It specifies CASSLDYRGEQYF. Looking up the rest from reference TRBV7-9 and TRBJ2-7 gives the full variable domain: DTGVSQNPRHKITKRGQNVTFRCDPISEHNRLYWYRQTLGQGPEFLTYFQNEAQLEKSRLLSDRFSAERPKGSFSTLEIQRTEQGDSAMYLCASSLDYRGEQYFGPGTRLTVT.